This T cell receptor beta chain was sequenced in a study of regulatory T cells in long-lasting Graves disease (dated by TCRdb to about 2021). About the investigation overall: Patients with newly diagnosed Graves' disease had been on antithyroid drugs for under 3 months. Persistent Graves' disease patients were compared with newly diagnosed Graves' disease patients by peripheral blood TCR sequencing and RNA sequencing. The study was registered as a clinical trial and conducted in China. A total of roughly 33 samples were covered by TCR sequencing, comprising some 13 persistent and roughly 20 newly diagnosed Graves' disease patients. General conclusions and limits of the study: Sequencing and analysis were limited to the TCR beta chain. Only peripheral blood was studied, because thyroid tissue, the primary lesion, was inaccessible. The authors acknowledged the small sample size as a limitation that may reduce accuracy. Patients with persistent disease shared more public clonotypes (roughly 2,900) than newly diagnosed patients did (966). Compared with newly diagnosed patients, patients with persistent Graves' disease had lower TCR Shannon entropy and fewer highly expanded clones, which suggests clonal expansion.

The time point label, as the study defines it: newly diagnosed GD, antithyroid drugs for less than 3 months. For both TCR sequencing and RNA sequencing, RNA was extracted from PBMCs in TRIzol. The diagnosis of Graves' disease followed American Thyroid Association guidelines. The patients came from an endocrinology department in Xi'an, China. Each patient gave roughly 10 milliliters of peripheral blood, collected in an EDTA anticoagulant tube. Ficoll Paque Plus density gradient separation was used to isolate PBMCs, and no further T cell sorting was done. An Agilent 2100 Bioanalyzer and agarose gel were used to check RNA quality, while a NanoDrop 2000 measured RNA concentration. This clonotype appeared many times. It has no known antigen specificity. No base-level quality is on record; no much larger clone is a single base apart. Libraries were constructed by multiplex PCR. The sequencing machine was an Illumina HiSeq 4000. CDR3 regions were amplified by Arm-PCR with iRepertoire HTBI primers to construct TCR beta libraries. Before sequencing, the PCR products went through gel purification. As for the authors' bioinformatics: Gene usage analysis of CDR3 amino acid clonotypes used the roughly 62 TRBV and approximately 13 TRBJ segments found across samples. COPE and FqMerger were used to merge filtered high-quality paired reads into contigs. BLAST was used to align contigs to IMGT TRBV, TRBD and TRBJ reference genes, and CDR3 was defined according to IMGT. Any clonotype with a frequency above 0.1% was classified as a highly expanded clone. Shannon entropy served as the measure of repertoire diversity, while the Gini coefficient captured V-J evenness. Clonotypes shared by more than one individual were considered public. Starting from the raw public reads, TCRdb applied fastp trimming at Q25, assembled clones with MiXCR and retained in-frame beta chains. Each record represents a unique CDR3 protein, reported with the most common genes and DNA among its rows. The V and J calls were determined by TCRdb, not by the authors. This sample has some 500,000 distinct CDR3 sequences in its table, and 13% of those were observed once. The leading ten clones occupy 10% of the sample.

These data were also filed under a second study, of T cells in Graves' hyperthyroidism and ophthalmopathy. As noted in the second study: Graves' hyperthyroidism was defined as stable when no progression to ophthalmopathy occurred over 18 months of follow-up. The hyperthyroidism patients were between 18 and 65 years old and newly diagnosed, with a disease duration of less than 2 months. Exclusion was applied to patients with uncontrolled infections, other autoimmune diseases, pregnancy or lactation. Diagnoses relied on clinical symptoms, serum thyroxine and TRAb, thyroid ultrasound and orbital computed tomography. A first-round RT-PCR of the TCR CDR3 used the HTBI primer set with the Qiagen OneStep RT-PCR kit. Most expanded thyroid clonotypes (frequency above 0.001) were also detected in blood, suggesting blood repertoires may reflect thyroid immune responses. Ophthalmopathy was separated from stable hyperthyroidism by a 13 V-J signature model, with approximately 90% sensitivity and approximately 81% specificity obtained in cross-validation and 80%/75% obtained in testing. In validation, the model predicted progression to ophthalmopathy a median of about 6.5 months before onset, with 65% to 71% sensitivity and roughly 77% specificity. A discovery cohort of roughly 96 patients, about 40 with Graves' ophthalmopathy and approximately 60 with stable Graves' hyperthyroidism, was used to find distinguishing TCR V-J signatures. Whether ophthalmopathy could be predicted prospectively was tested in an independent validation cohort made up of roughly 19 hyperthyroidism patients plus 17 patients who later progressed to ophthalmopathy. The 100 discovery patients were randomly split 7:3 into training and test sets. The study also compared thyroid tissue and blood T-cell repertoires from roughly 6 Graves' hyperthyroidism patients. After sampling, hyperthyroidism patients received methimazole starting at 30 mg daily, and ophthalmopathy patients received high-dose intravenous methylprednisolone. The libraries were constructed in a second round of multiplex PCR and then size-selected and purified. Libraries were sequenced paired-end with 100 bp reads on an Illumina HiSeq2000. SOAPnuke was used to process the raw data, removing reads that contained adapters or uncalled bases, had a mean Phred below 15, or lacked an exact match to the constant primer or identifier. COPE v1.2.5 was used to merge high-quality paired reads, and clonotypes were defined as unique nucleotide sequences. MiTCR v1.1 was used to align clonotypes to the IMGT TRBV, TRBD and TRBJ reference segments. The analysis included only V-J combinations with a frequency above 0.0001, which together covered 98% to 99.2% of the repertoires. The TCS score was defined as the ratio of F50 (clonal expansion) to E x V (chaos), calculated using BLOSUM62-based TCRdist between CDR3 peptides within each V-J. Welch's t-statistics and random forest reduced 500 to 550 V-J features to fewer than 15, which were used in a naive Bayes classifier (R e1071). No statistical method was used to fix the sample size in advance, and group allocation was not hidden from the investigators. The paper reports TCR Vbeta CDR3 sequencing of over 120 peripheral blood samples: 43 ophthalmopathy, approximately 74 hyperthyroidism and approximately 17 progressor patients.

Sequenced here: peripheral blood mononuclear cells (PBMCs), sampled at new diagnosis, from a patient treated with antithyroid drugs. This clonotype was obtained from a man younger than 45 with Graves disease. Donor details come from another sample of the same person, matched by shared clones.

The nucleotides are TGTGCCATCAGTGTTGCGGAGTCCACAGATACGCAGTATTTT. Its protein is CAISVAESTDTQYF. The V and J segments used are TRBV10-3 and TRBJ2-3; the D gene is unclear. The CDR1 and CDR2 encoded by the germline V gene are ENHRY and SYGVKD. Its CDR3 holds 14 amino acids, cysteine through phenylalanine. Only the CDR3 DNA is retained, 42 bases long and in frame from the first base. V is pared back by 4 bases and J by 2 bases, with 10 bases lying between the germline termini.